Listed here are 28 T cell receptor beta chains from one sample, sequenced in a study of cytomegalovirus exposure and HLA in healthy donors. The PCR contained 60 Vbeta and 13 Jbeta primers. Method: immunoSEQ multiplex PCR; TCRdb's copy keeps in-frame clones and lacks some. The sample has 150,000 or so clones, around 78% seen once. Sequencing input: PBMCs. All receptors come from a man aged 40-50 years in good health and CMV-seronegative.

This clone came up a few times. The chain recombines TRBV10-2 with TRBJ2-3; 9 nucleotides match TRBD2. In germline, CDR1 is WSHSY, CDR2 SAAADI. The junction had 13 bases not matched to a gene; V was cut back by 3 bases and J by 3 bases. The CDR3 contains 18 residues. CDR3 DNA sequence: TGCGCCAGCAGTGATTCATCGGTTAGAGCGGGAGGAACAGATACGCAGTATTTT. Protein sequence: CASSDSSVRAGGTDTQYF.

Concerning this clone itself: An end of the junction differs from the germline gene, which may be a read error. The chain joins TRBV7-3 to TRBJ2-6, with D possibly matching TRBD2 (6 bases). CDR3 length: 15 residues. The V gene's germline CDR1 is SGHTA and CDR2 FQGTGA. The CDR3 DNA sequence: TGTGCCAGCAGCCCCGGGGGTTCTGGGGCCAACGGCCTGACTTTC. This codes for CASSPGGSGANGLTF.

V is TRBV29-1 and J is TRBJ1-1; tentatively, D is TRBD1 (6 bases). The CDR3 length is 14 residues. CDR1 is SQVTM and CDR2 is ANQGSEA in the germline V gene. V dropped 1 base and J dropped 5 bases, with 14 bases sitting between them. This chain's CDR3 is CSVEVGTLETEAFF. For the CDR3, the DNA is TGCAGCGTTGAAGTAGGGACACTTGAGACTGAAGCTTTCTTT. Using reference TRBV29-1 and TRBJ1-1 for the parts outside the CDR3, the full variable domain is SAVISQKPSRDICQRGTSLTIQCQVDSQVTMMFWYRQQPGQSLTLIATANQGSEATYESGFVIDKFPISRPNLTFSTLTVSNMSPEDSSIYLCSVEVGTLETEAFFGQGTRLTVV.

CDR3 region: CASRRDRIFGLNEKLFF. DNA for the CDR3: TGTGCCAGCAGGAGGGACAGGATATTTGGACTTAATGAAAAACTGTTTTTT. J is TRBJ1-4 and V is TRBV5-5, with 8 positions matching TRBD1. The V gene end was trimmed by 5 bases and the J gene end by 4 bases; junction bases not matched to a gene: 13. The germline V gene encodes CDR1 SGHKS and CDR2 YYEKEE (reference sequence). The CDR3 covers 17 residues.

This sequence joins TRBV30 and TRBJ1-5; 7 bases match TRBD1. Germline trimming cut 0 bases from V and 0 bases from J; bases unmatched to any gene: 5. CDR3 length equals 16 residues. Germline V lookup: CDR1 GTSNPN, CDR2 SVGIG (reference sequence). In nucleotides, the CDR3 is TGTGCCTGGAGTGTACAGGGGAGAGATAGCAATCAGCCCCAGCATTTT. Amino acid sequence: CAWSVQGRDSNQPQHF.

This clone showed up just once. The genes are TRBV6-4 and TRBJ2-1, with 9 positions matching TRBD2. CDR1 and CDR2 from the germline V gene are MRHNA and SNTAGT. The CDR3 contains 15 residues. The V and J ends lost 5 bases and 6 bases, in that order; junction bases with no gene match: 8. CDR3 sequence: CASSRVAGEGNEQFF. The CDR3 DNA sequence: TGTGCCAGCAGTCGAGTAGCGGGAGAGGGCAATGAGCAGTTCTTC.

The chain couples TRBV6-1 to TRBJ2-1; D ambiguous. V gave up 1 base and J gave up 14 bases, with 15 bases separating them. The CDR3 length is 13 residues. Per the germline V gene, CDR1 is MNHNS and CDR2 is SASEGT. The CDR3 DNA is TGTGCCAGCAGTGAAGTGCGGTATACTGTGGAGTTCTTC. Protein product: CASSEVRYTVEFF.

This clone was seen a handful of times. Other nucleotide sequences in the sample specify the same CDR3. The V call is TRBV7-2, the J call TRBJ2-7; 7 bases align to TRBD1. From germline, CDR1 is SGHTA and CDR2 FQGNSA. J gave up 3 bases and V 4 bases, and 6 bases lay outside the gene matches. This CDR3 has 14 residues. The CDR3 loop is CASSSRQGSYEQYF. The CDR3 region has the DNA TGTGCCAGCAGCTCAAGACAGGGTAGCTACGAGCAGTACTTC.

The chain links TRBV19 to TRBJ2-1; D might be TRBD2 (6 bases). Trimming removed 1 base at V and 6 bases at J, with 10 bases between. CDR3 length equals 14 residues. Germline V gives CDR1 LNHDA, CDR2 SQIVND (reference sequence). DNA of the CDR3: TGTGCCAGTAGTATAGGGCTAGCGTCCAATGAGCAGTTCTTC. Protein: CASSIGLASNEQFF. The complete variable domain, with remaining parts taken from reference TRBV19 and TRBJ2-1, reads DGGITQSPKYLFRKEGQNVTLSCEQNLNHDAMYWYRQDPGQGLRLIYYSQIVNDFQKGDIAEGYSVSREKKESFPLTVTSAQKNPTAFYLCASSIGLASNEQFFGPGTRLTVL.

This clone came up a few times. This chain links TRBV5-1 with TRBJ1-3; TRBD1 aligns across 7 bases. The CDR3 has 15 residues. From germline, CDR1 is SGHRS and CDR2 YFSETQ. Germline trimming cut 4 bases from V and 3 bases from J; bases unmatched to any gene: 7. The CDR3 DNA reads TGCGCCAGCAGCGGAACAGGGGTCGGTGGAAACACCATATATTTT. The encoded protein is CASSGTGVGGNTIYF.

The chain combines TRBV7-2 with TRBJ2-1; D is unclear. With 1 base removed from V and 2 bases from J, the gap between germline ends came to 6 bases. The germline CDR1 and CDR2 sequences are SGHTA and FQGNSA. The CDR3 contains 14 residues. This CDR3 reads CASSLDSPYNEQFF. Written as DNA, the CDR3 is TGTGCCAGCAGCTTAGACTCCCCCTACAATGAGCAGTTCTTC.

The chain couples TRBV21-1 to TRBJ1-3; the table assigns TRBD1, which was not confirmed against the DNA. TRBV21-1 is noted as a pseudogene. The length of the CDR3 is 17 residues. This CDR3 reads CASSKNWGTVSGNTIYF. CDR3 DNA sequence: TGTGCCAGCAGCAAAAATTGGGGGACAGTCTCTGGAAACACCATATATTTT.

The chain carries TRBV27 and TRBJ1-3, with D tentatively TRBD1 (5 bases). Germline loops: CDR1 MNHEY, CDR2 SMNVEV (reference sequence). Deletions cut 8 bases from V and 0 bases from J, with 14 bases between. This CDR3 comprises 15 residues. In DNA, the CDR3 is TGTGCCAGCGCCGGCGGGGCGAGCTCTGGAAACACCATATATTTT. Translating gives CASAGGASSGNTIYF.

This clone was found once. The V and J genes are TRBV15 and TRBJ2-7, with TRBD2 identical over 7 bases. Trimming at V came to 4 bases and at J to 4 bases, leaving 13 bases not matched to a gene. The CDR3 consists of 16 residues. Germline loops: CDR1 LNHNV, CDR2 YYDKDF (reference sequence). CDR3 DNA: TGTGCCACCAGCAAGGCAGAGTCGGCTAGCGGTTACGAGCAGTACGTC. Its protein product is CATSKAESASGYEQYV.

Only a few counts were recorded for this clone. This rearrangement joins TRBV27 to TRBJ1-2; D might be TRBD1 (6 bases). Trimming took off 0 bases at V and 4 bases at J, with 15 bases between the two ends. There are 16 residues in the CDR3. The germline gives CDR1 MNHEY, CDR2 SMNVEV (reference sequence). This CDR3 reads CASSLSGTTGSYGYTF. DNA for the CDR3: TGTGCCAGCAGTTTATCGGGGACAACAGGGTCCTATGGCTACACCTTC.

J is TRBJ2-1 and V is TRBV6-6; the match to TRBD2 covers 8 bases. There are 16 residues in the CDR3. Germline V gives CDR1 MNHNY, CDR2 SVGAGI (reference sequence). Trimming took 5 bases from V and 2 from J; bases not matched to a gene: 8. The CDR3 reads CASSPLAGRAYNEQFF. In nucleotides, the CDR3 is TGTGCCAGCAGTCCTTTAGCGGGAAGGGCCTACAATGAGCAGTTCTTC.

The rearrangement joins TRBV12-5 to TRBJ2-1; 8 nucleotides line up with TRBD2. Losses at the gene ends were 1 base for V and 3 bases for J; bases not matched to a gene: 11. Germline CDR1 and CDR2: LGHNT and FRNRAP. There are 18 residues in the CDR3. The chain's CDR3 is CASGLADQAGVGYNEQFF. CDR3 coding DNA: TGTGCTAGTGGTTTGGCCGATCAAGCGGGAGTTGGCTACAATGAGCAGTTCTTC.

The CDR3 loop is CASSLKGAGTSYEQYF. The CDR3 coding sequence is TGTGCCAGCAGTTTAAAAGGGGCAGGGACTTCCTACGAGCAGTACTTC. The rearrangement links TRBV27 to TRBJ2-7; TRBD2 might be the D (6 bases). Trimming cost V 2 bases and J 1 base, with 15 bases left between them. The CDR3 extends over 16 amino acids. Per germline, CDR1 MNHEY and CDR2 SMNVEV (reference sequence).

The rearrangement uses TRBV6-4 and TRBJ2-7; 10 bases align to TRBD2. This CDR3 region has 17 residues. Germline V gives CDR1 MRHNA, CDR2 SNTAGT. Germline trimming cut 4 bases from V and 6 bases from J; bases unmatched to any gene: 15. CDR3: CASSVGLAAANGCEQYV. In DNA form, the CDR3 reads TGTGCCAGCAGTGTAGGACTAGCGGCCGCGAACGGGTGCGAGCAGTACGTC.

The gene calls are TRBV5-1 and TRBJ2-1, with 11 bases that match TRBD2. Germline CDR1 reads SGHRS; CDR2 reads YFSETQ. This CDR3 region has 15 residues. V was pared by 3 bases and J by 9 bases, with 8 bases of the junction left unmatched. In DNA, the CDR3 is TGCGCCAGCAGCTCCCTGACTAGCGGGAATGTTGAGCAGTTCTTC. This encodes CASSSLTSGNVEQFF.

The chain recombines TRBV7-2 with TRBJ2-7; perhaps TRBD2 as D (5 bases). Germline V gene lookup returns CDR1 SGHTA and CDR2 FQGNSA. The CDR3 is 17 amino acids. Trimming cost V 5 bases and J 0 bases, with 20 bases left between them. The CDR3 coding sequence is TGTGCCAGCAGCCTTTGGGTTGGCCGGGAAGGCTCCTACGAGCAGTACGTC. This translates into CASSLWVGREGSYEQYV.

V and J are TRBV6-4 and TRBJ2-1; 7 nucleotides align to TRBD2. The CDR3 extends over 16 amino acids. V shed 3 bases, J shed 9 bases, and the junction held 14 bases outside the gene matches. The germline gives CDR1 MRHNA, CDR2 SNTAGT. DNA for the CDR3: TGTGCCAGCAGTGAGTCTCTGGCGGGAGAAATTGGTGAGCAGTTCTTC. Translation: CASSESLAGEIGEQFF.

The chain has TRBV7-3 and TRBJ2-6; 10 bases are shared with TRBD1. Losses at the gene ends were 1 base for V and 2 bases for J; bases not matched to a gene: 5. This CDR3 spans 18 amino acids. From germline, CDR1 is SGHTA and CDR2 FQGTGA. The CDR3 here is CASSLMVTGGPGANVLTF. CDR3 nucleotides: TGTGCCAGCAGCTTAATGGTGACAGGGGGCCCTGGGGCCAACGTCCTGACTTTC.

The chain couples TRBV27 to TRBJ2-2; 10 nucleotides agree with TRBD2. The CDR3 contains 17 residues. J lost 3 bases, V lost 6 bases, and 10 bases had no gene match. In germline, CDR1 is MNHEY, CDR2 SMNVEV (reference sequence). The CDR3 is CASSRTSGELDTGELFF. The CDR3 DNA sequence: TGTGCCAGCAGCCGGACTAGCGGAGAGCTGGACACCGGGGAGCTGTTTTTT.

CDR3 DNA: TGTGCCAGCAGTTTCGCTTCATCTACGGGCTACACCTTC. Encoded protein: CASSFASSTGYTF. V is TRBV27 and J is TRBJ1-2; D is unclear. The V end was cut by 3 bases, the J end by 8 bases, with 13 bases between. CDR3 length equals 13 residues. Germline V CDR1 and CDR2: MNHEY, SMNVEV (reference sequence).

This clone has a single count. The chain is built from TRBV13 and TRBJ2-7, with D possibly being TRBD2 (5 bases). The CDR3 runs 11 residues. V lost 3 bases and J 6 bases, leaving 6 bases between the germline ends. Germline CDR1 and CDR2: PRHDT and FYEKMQ (reference sequence). CDR3 DNA: TGTGCCAGCAGCTTGGGGAGCGAGCAGTACGTC. This codes for CASSLGSEQYV.

The chain is built from TRBV4-1 and TRBJ1-1; tentative D call: TRBD1 (6 bases). Trimming took 0 bases from V and 5 from J, leaving 10 bases between them. Germline values: CDR1 MGHRA, CDR2 YSYEKL. The CDR3 extends over 14 amino acids. CDR3 region: CASSQEGGWTEAFF. The CDR3 bases are TGCGCCAGCAGCCAAGAAGGGGGATGGACTGAAGCTTTCTTT.

The chain recombines TRBV6-4 with TRBJ2-1, with 8 bases identical to TRBD1. The germline gives CDR1 MRHNA, CDR2 SNTAGT. V gave up 2 bases and J gave up 8 bases; unmatched junction bases: 5. The length of the CDR3 is 14 residues. CDR3 in DNA: TGTGCCAGCAGTGACGGACAGGGAAGCGATGAGCAGTTCTTC. Translating gives CASSDGQGSDEQFF.